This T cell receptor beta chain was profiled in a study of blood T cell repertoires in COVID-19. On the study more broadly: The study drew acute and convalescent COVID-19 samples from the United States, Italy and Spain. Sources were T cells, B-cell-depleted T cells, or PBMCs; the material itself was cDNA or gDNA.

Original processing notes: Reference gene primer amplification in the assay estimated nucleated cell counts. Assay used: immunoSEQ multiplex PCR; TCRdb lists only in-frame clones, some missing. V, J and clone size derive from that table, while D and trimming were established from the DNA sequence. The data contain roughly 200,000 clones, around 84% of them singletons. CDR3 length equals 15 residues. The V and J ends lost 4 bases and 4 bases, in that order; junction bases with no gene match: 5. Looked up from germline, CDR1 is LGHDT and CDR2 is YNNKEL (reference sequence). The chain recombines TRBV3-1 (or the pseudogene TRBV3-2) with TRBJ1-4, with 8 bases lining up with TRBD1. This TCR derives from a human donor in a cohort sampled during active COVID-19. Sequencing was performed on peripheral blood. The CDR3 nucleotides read TGTGCCAGCAGCCGGGGACAGGATGGTAATGAAAAACTGTTTTTT. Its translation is CASSRGQDGNEKLFF.